Below, 32 T cell receptor beta chains from the same sample are listed, as sequenced in a study of Graves' ophthalmopathy and Graves' hyperthyroidism. Researchers took RNA transcripts and amplified TCR beta CDR3 regions from them. The library came from an HTBI-primed first-round RT-PCR and a second-round multiplex PCR. TCRdb independently ran MiXCR on the multiplex PCR reads; one entry per CDR3 protein. In the table there are approximately 1.2 million distinct CDR3 sequences, around a third of which are singletons. The material sequenced was peripheral blood or thyroid tissue (not recorded which). These receptors came from an adult man with Graves' hyperthyroidism.

There are many counts of this clonotype. The rearrangement joins TRBV7-2 to TRBJ1-1; D ambiguous. In germline, CDR1 is SGHTA, CDR2 FQGNSA. Trimming cost V 3 bases and J 1 base, with 9 bases left between them. The CDR3 has 14 residues. The chain's CDR3 is CASSFPGRNTEAFF. The CDR3 region has the DNA TGTGCCAGCAGCTTCCCGGGAAGGAACACTGAAGCTTTCTTT. The full variable domain, completed using reference TRBV7-2 and TRBJ1-1, is GAGVSQSPSNKVTEKGKDVELRCDPISGHTALYWYRQSLGQGLEFLIYFQGNSAPDKSGLPSDRFSAERTGGSVSTLTIQRTQQEDSAVYLCASSFPGRNTEAFFGQGTRLTVV.

This clonotype was found many times. The genes are TRBV25-1 and TRBJ2-6; TRBD1 matches 11 bases. Germline V gene sequence: CDR1 MGHDK, CDR2 SYGVNS. V shed 1 base and J 2 bases; nucleotides not matched to a gene: 10. This CDR3 is built from 20 residues. CDR3 bases: TGTGCCAGCAGTGAATCTTTTCTTTGGGACAGGGGGACTGGGGCCAACGTCCTGACTTTC. Its protein is CASSESFLWDRGTGANVLTF.

This clonotype was found many times. The CDR3 DNA is TGTGCCAGCAGAGGGGACAGGGGGTACGTGGAGACCCAGTACTTC. Its translation is CASRGDRGYVETQYF. V usage is TRBV12-3 or TRBV12-4 and J usage is TRBJ2-5; 11 positions match TRBD1. The CDR3 has 15 residues. J was trimmed by 5 bases and V by 6 bases; bases with no gene match: 8.

This rearrangement joins TRBV20-1 to TRBJ2-7; D remains ambiguous. The germline CDR1 and CDR2 sequences are DFQATT and SNEGSKA (reference sequence). This CDR3 comprises 13 residues. Trimming left V 8 bases short and J 4 bases short, with 18 bases between. The CDR3 DNA reads as TGCAGTTACCTCTCCGGGTACCCGTACGAGCAGTACTTC. It encodes CSYLSGYPYEQYF.

The chain carries TRBV10-3 and TRBJ2-3, with 7 bases lining up with TRBD2. Germline V CDR1 and CDR2: ENHRY, SYGVKD. CDR3 length equals 16 residues. The V segment lost 10 bases and the J segment 5 bases; nucleotides outside the gene matches: 18. The CDR3 here is CATTRGGGREEDTQYF. In nucleotides, the CDR3 is TGTGCCACCACGAGAGGCGGCGGGAGAGAGGAAGATACGCAGTATTTT.

This rearrangement joins TRBV7-8 to TRBJ2-7, with D possibly matching TRBD1 (5 bases). V lost 1 base to trimming and J lost 4 bases, with 14 bases between them. Germline lookup yields CDR1 SGHVS and CDR2 FQNEAQ. The CDR3 extends over 15 amino acids. The CDR3 DNA sequence: TGTGCCAGCAGCTTAGGAAGAACAGGTTTTTACGAGCAGTACTTC. Its translation is CASSLGRTGFYEQYF.

This clonotype has just a few counts. The chain recombines TRBV10-1 with TRBJ1-3; D remains ambiguous. This CDR3 is 20 amino acids long. The V end lost 9 bases, the J end lost 0 bases, and 30 bases lay between the germline ends. CDR1 and CDR2 (germline): WNHNN, SYGVQD (reference sequence). CDR3 sequence: CARITYSRATVFASGNTIYF. Written as DNA, the CDR3 is TGCGCCAGGATTACTTACAGTAGGGCAACGGTTTTCGCCTCTGGAAACACCATATATTTT.

There are many counts of this clonotype. The chain carries TRBV15 and TRBJ1-5; D perhaps matches TRBD1 (5 bases). The CDR3 spans 15 residues. Trimming pared 5 bases from V and 2 bases from J, leaving 13 bases between. Germline V gene lookup returns CDR1 LNHNV and CDR2 YYDKDF (reference sequence). The CDR3 spells CATSGGEGGNQPQHF. The CDR3 coding sequence is TGTGCCACCAGCGGAGGGGAGGGAGGCAATCAGCCCCAGCATTTT.

In the case of this clonotype: Germline and junction disagree at one end, which may indicate a read error. V gene TRBV7-9 combines with J gene TRBJ2-7, with 7 bases aligning to TRBD2. This CDR3 has 15 residues. Germline lookup yields CDR1 SEHNR and CDR2 FQNEAQ (reference sequence). In DNA form, the CDR3 reads TGTGCCAGCAGCTTGGCCGTCCGGGGACTATACGAGCAGCACTTC. Translated, it gives CASSLAVRGLYEQHF.

The chain carries TRBV28 and TRBJ1-1, with TRBD1 matching 8 bases. Per the germline V gene, CDR1 is MDHEN and CDR2 is SYDVKM. The CDR3 is 14 residues long. V was pared by 4 bases and J by 7 bases, with 8 bases of the junction left unmatched. The CDR3 loop reads CASSYPRGPGEAFF. DNA for the CDR3: TGTGCCAGCAGTTATCCCAGGGGGCCGGGTGAAGCTTTCTTT.

This chain connects TRBV15 to TRBJ1-2, with 9 positions matching TRBD1. The CDR3 has 13 amino acids. Germline V gene sequence: CDR1 LNHNV, CDR2 YYDKDF (reference sequence). V lost 6 bases, J lost 6 bases, and 5 bases stayed unmatched. The CDR3 here is CATRGTGSNGYTF. The CDR3 DNA is TGTGCCACCAGGGGGACAGGGAGTAATGGCTACACCTTC.

This clonotype was counted many times. The DNA of the CDR3 is TGTGCCAGCAGCTACGGACAGGGCTATGGCTACACCTTC. Its protein product is CASSYGQGYGYTF. V gene TRBV7-9 combines with J gene TRBJ1-2; 8 positions match TRBD1. CDR3 length: 13 amino acids. The V gene end was trimmed by 4 bases and the J gene end by 4 bases; junction bases not matched to a gene: 2. Germline V gene sequence: CDR1 SEHNR, CDR2 FQNEAQ (reference sequence).

The chain uses TRBV7-9 and TRBJ2-5, with a tentative D call TRBD2 (6 bases). The CDR3 loop spans 14 amino acids. CDR1 is SEHNR and CDR2 is FQNEAQ in the germline V gene (reference sequence). V lost 0 bases and J lost 6, with 11 bases in between. The CDR3, as DNA: TGTGCCAGCAGCTTAGCCGGGACTGCACAGACCCAGTACTTC. Encoded protein: CASSLAGTAQTQYF.

The chain employs TRBV3-1 and TRBJ1-1; D is ambiguous. The CDR3 contains 15 residues. In germline, CDR1 is LGHDT, CDR2 YNNKEL (reference sequence). V was trimmed by 4 bases and J by 1 base, leaving 13 bases between them. The CDR3 loop reads CASSLFGGGNTEAFF. The CDR3 nucleotides are TGTGCCAGCAGCCTATTCGGAGGCGGGAACACTGAAGCTTTCTTT.

The V gene is TRBV30, the J gene TRBJ1-2; possible D gene TRBD1, 6 bases. The V end was cut by 5 bases, the J end by 2 bases, with 6 bases between. The CDR3 covers 11 residues. The germline V gene encodes CDR1 GTSNPN and CDR2 SVGIG (reference sequence). DNA for the CDR3: TGTGCCTGGGACAGGAACTATGGCTACACCTTC. The encoded protein is CAWDRNYGYTF. Drawing the rest from reference TRBV30 and TRBJ1-2, the complete variable domain is SQTIHQWPATLVQPVGSPLSLECTVEGTSNPNLYWYRQAAGRGLQLLFYSVGIGQISSEVPQNLSASRPQDRQFILSSKKLLLSDSGFYLCAWDRNYGYTFGSGTRLTVV.

This clonotype was counted at least ten times. The V gene is TRBV7-2, the J gene TRBJ2-7, with D tentatively TRBD1 (6 bases). CDR3 length: 14 residues. CDR1 is SGHTA, CDR2 FQGNSA, per germline. V was shortened by 4 bases and J by 3 bases, with 13 bases between the two germline ends. The CDR3 region has the DNA TGTGCCAGCAGCTCCGGGACACTTGTCTACGAGCAGTACTTC. Its translation is CASSSGTLVYEQYF. Together with reference TRBV7-2 and TRBJ2-7, the CDR3 gives the full variable domain: GAGVSQSPSNKVTEKGKDVELRCDPISGHTALYWYRQSLGQGLEFLIYFQGNSAPDKSGLPSDRFSAERTGGSVSTLTIQRTQQEDSAVYLCASSSGTLVYEQYFGPGTRLTVT.

This clonotype appeared many times. V gene TRBV7-2 combines with J gene TRBJ2-2, with D possibly being TRBD1 or TRBD2 (5 bases each). Germline CDR1 SGHTA, CDR2 FQGNSA. This CDR3 is built from 15 residues. Trimming cost V 7 bases and J 5 bases, with 17 bases left between them. This CDR3 reads CASTSPGPATGELFF. The CDR3 region has the DNA TGTGCCAGCACCTCACCGGGGCCAGCGACCGGGGAGCTGTTTTTT. Full variable domain (missing parts from reference TRBV7-2 and TRBJ2-2): GAGVSQSPSNKVTEKGKDVELRCDPISGHTALYWYRQSLGQGLEFLIYFQGNSAPDKSGLPSDRFSAERTGGSVSTLTIQRTQQEDSAVYLCASTSPGPATGELFFGEGSRLTVL.

Here the CDR3 reads CASRGRLRDSPLHF. The CDR3 DNA sequence: TGTGCCAGCAGAGGCAGGCTTAGGGATTCACCCCTCCACTTT. The rearrangement uses TRBV9 and TRBJ1-6; D gene unclear. Looked up from germline, CDR1 is SGDLS and CDR2 is YYNGEE. V was pared by 5 bases and J by 8 bases, with 14 bases between. The CDR3 loop spans 14 amino acids.

This chain connects TRBV19 to TRBJ1-1; D is uncertain. This CDR3 is built from 15 residues. Trimming stripped 4 bases from V and 3 bases from J, with 15 bases between. Germline values: CDR1 LNHDA, CDR2 SQIVND (reference sequence). CDR3 DNA sequence: TGTGCCAGTAGTAGGCCTCGGGCCGGGGACACTGAAGCTTTCTTT. Its translation: CASSRPRAGDTEAFF. The full variable domain, in which reference TRBV19 and TRBJ1-1 provide the parts outside the CDR3, is DGGITQSPKYLFRKEGQNVTLSCEQNLNHDAMYWYRQDPGQGLRLIYYSQIVNDFQKGDIAEGYSVSREKKESFPLTVTSAQKNPTAFYLCASSRPRAGDTEAFFGQGTRLTVV.

This clonotype was seen repeatedly, ten times or more. The gene calls are TRBV15 and TRBJ2-5; D could derive from TRBD1 or TRBD2 (5 bases each). V lost 2 bases and J 1 base, leaving 11 bases between the germline ends. CDR1 is LNHNV, CDR2 YYDKDF, per germline (reference sequence). This CDR3 has 15 residues. As DNA, the CDR3 is TGTGCCACCAGCAGAATCGGGACCCGCCAAGAGACCCAGTACTTC. Its protein product is CATSRIGTRQETQYF.

Regarding this clonotype: A much larger clone lies a single base off, so this may be a read error. The chain recombines TRBV12-3 or TRBV12-4 with TRBJ2-7; the D is unclear. This CDR3 spans 13 amino acids. The chain's CDR3 is CAGSLAQFYEQYF. The CDR3 nucleotides read TGTGCCGGCAGTTTAGCACAGTTCTACGAGCAGTACTTC.

This clonotype was detected many times. The rearrangement uses TRBV12-3 or TRBV12-4 and TRBJ1-3; D possibly corresponds to TRBD1 (6 bases). The CDR3 runs 15 residues. Deletions cut 5 bases from V and 3 bases from J, with 14 bases between. As DNA, the CDR3 is TGTGCCAGCAGTACAGACCAGGGGAGTGGAAACACCATATATTTT. Protein: CASSTDQGSGNTIYF.

The genes are TRBV12-3 or TRBV12-4 and TRBJ1-4, with unresolved D. The CDR3 contains 15 residues. The V end was cut by 5 bases, the J end by 8 bases, with 18 bases between. CDR3 protein: CASSPHSQKGEKLFF. Here the CDR3 DNA reads TGTGCCAGCAGTCCTCATAGCCAGAAAGGAGAAAAACTGTTTTTT.

There are many counts of this clonotype. The chain combines TRBV12-3 or TRBV12-4 with TRBJ2-7, with D uncertain. The CDR3 has 12 residues. V lost 8 bases and J lost 5, with 13 bases in between. CDR3 residues: CASGWVFHEQYF. As DNA, the CDR3 is TGTGCCAGCGGTTGGGTTTTCCACGAGCAGTACTTC.

Of note for this clonotype: A single base separates this from a much larger clone, so it may be a read error. This chain uses TRBV5-4 with TRBJ2-5, with 9 nucleotides matching TRBD1. The germline V gene encodes CDR1 SGHNT and CDR2 YYREEE (reference sequence). The CDR3 consists of 15 residues. CDR3 residues: CASGLGQGPGETQYF. The CDR3 region has the DNA TGTGCCAGCGGCTTGGGACAGGGTCCGGGCGAGACCCAGTACTTC.

This clonotype appeared many times. The genes are TRBV7-2 and TRBJ1-2; weak D call: TRBD1 (5 bases). Trimming pared 7 bases from V and 3 bases from J, leaving 12 bases between. The CDR3 contains 13 residues. CDR1 and CDR2 from the germline V gene are SGHTA and FQGNSA. CDR3 region: CASNRDRDYGYTF. The CDR3 DNA reads TGTGCCAGCAACCGGGACCGAGACTATGGCTACACCTTC.

This clonotype was seen many times. V and J are TRBV6-5 and TRBJ1-2; unclear D gene. This CDR3 is built from 14 residues. Germline loops: CDR1 MNHEY, CDR2 SVGAGI. Trimming took off 5 bases at V and 4 bases at J, with 14 bases between the two ends. The DNA for the CDR3 is TGTGCCAGCAGTAACCCGCAGCGGGGCTATGGCTACACCTTC. Translating it yields CASSNPQRGYGYTF.

This clonotype showed up many times. The CDR3 here is CAFGQGPYEQYF. DNA for the CDR3: TGTGCCTTCGGACAGGGTCCCTACGAGCAGTACTTC. V is TRBV10-3 and J is TRBJ2-7; the match to TRBD1 covers 8 bases. Germline V gene sequence: CDR1 ENHRY, CDR2 SYGVKD. The length of the CDR3 is 12 residues. V lost 11 bases to trimming and J lost 2 bases; unmatched junction nucleotides: 5.

This clonotype was seen ten or more times. V usage is TRBV29-1 and J usage is TRBJ2-7; tentatively, D is TRBD2 (5 bases). The V end was cut by 8 bases, the J end by 3 bases, with 11 bases between. Per the germline V gene, CDR1 is SQVTM and CDR2 is ANQGSEA. The CDR3 contains 11 residues. CDR3 bases: TGCAGCACCGGACTGCACTACGAGCAGTACTTC. Its protein is CSTGLHYEQYF.

Many counts were recorded for this clonotype. The chain has TRBV10-3 and TRBJ2-7; D may be TRBD1 (5 bases). V was clipped by 7 bases and J by 0 bases, with 10 bases between them. Germline CDR1 reads ENHRY; CDR2 reads SYGVKD. CDR3 size: 13 residues. The CDR3 nucleotides are TGTGCCATCACATCCCAGGGCTCCTACGAGCAGTACTTC. Translation gives CAITSQGSYEQYF.

Many counts were recorded for this clonotype. This chain links TRBV5-6 with TRBJ1-5; D is possibly TRBD1 (5 bases). Germline assignment: CDR1 SGHDT and CDR2 YYEEEE. There are 12 residues in the CDR3. Trimming took 5 bases from V and 5 from J, leaving 8 bases between them. CDR3 protein: CASSWGDQPQHF. In DNA form, the CDR3 reads TGTGCCAGCAGTTGGGGGGATCAGCCCCAGCATTTT.

This clonotype has a count of ten or more. V and J are TRBV5-1 and TRBJ2-6; D uncertain. The ends were cut back, 0 bases at V and 4 bases at J, with 8 bases in the middle. This CDR3 comprises 15 residues. The V gene's germline CDR1 is SGHRS and CDR2 YFSETQ. CDR3 amino acids: CASSLASGGANVLTF. CDR3 bases: TGCGCCAGCAGCTTGGCCTCGGGCGGGGCCAACGTCCTGACTTTC.